Reported below is one T cell receptor (beta chain). The sample originates from a study of blood T cell repertoires in COVID-19. Overall study context: From T cells, B-cell-depleted T cells, or PBMCs came the material, which was cDNA or gDNA.

The repertoire was sequenced with immunoSEQ multiplex PCR; TCRdb's copy has only in-frame clones and lacks some. Here the sample spans some 75,000 clones, about 85% being singletons. This CDR3 region has 15 residues. Trimming pared 0 bases from V and 1 base from J, leaving 10 bases between. The germline gives CDR1 SGHRS, CDR2 YFSETQ. Sequencing was done on a sample of peripheral blood. The V and J genes are TRBV5-1 and TRBJ2-5, with D tentatively TRBD1 (5 bases). The sequence was collected from a man between 50 and 59 years old with COVID-19, enrolled during active disease. The CDR3 loop is CASSLVPTAQETQYF. The CDR3 DNA is TGCGCCAGCAGCTTGGTACCGACAGCCCAAGAGACCCAGTACTTC.